This T cell receptor (beta chain) was retrieved from a study of blood T cell repertoires in COVID-19. Turning to the study itself: Sites across the United States, Italy and Spain contributed samples from acute and convalescent COVID-19. PBMCs, B-cell-depleted T cells, or T cells were the source of the cDNA or gDNA that made up the material.

Germline CDR1 reads SGHTA; CDR2 reads FQGNSA. The trim removed 1 base at V and 7 bases at J, leaving 9 bases unmatched. CDR3 length equals 16 residues. Original methodology: Reference gene primer amplification gave estimated nucleated cell counts. Sequencing was performed with immunoSEQ multiplex PCR; in TCRdb, only in-frame clones are kept and a portion is missing. Clone size and the V and J calls come from that table; the DNA yielded D and trimming. The sample comprises around 180,000 clones, 70% to 90% of which are singletons, and over 15% rests with the top ten. The rearrangement joins TRBV7-2 to TRBJ2-1; 8 bases match TRBD2. The material sequenced was peripheral blood. The TCR was taken from a person aged 65 to 85 with COVID-19, enrolled during active disease. The DNA of the CDR3 is TGTGCCAGCAGCTTAGTCGGGGGGGGAGGAAGGAATGAGCAGTTCTTC. Translating it yields CASSLVGGGGRNEQFF.